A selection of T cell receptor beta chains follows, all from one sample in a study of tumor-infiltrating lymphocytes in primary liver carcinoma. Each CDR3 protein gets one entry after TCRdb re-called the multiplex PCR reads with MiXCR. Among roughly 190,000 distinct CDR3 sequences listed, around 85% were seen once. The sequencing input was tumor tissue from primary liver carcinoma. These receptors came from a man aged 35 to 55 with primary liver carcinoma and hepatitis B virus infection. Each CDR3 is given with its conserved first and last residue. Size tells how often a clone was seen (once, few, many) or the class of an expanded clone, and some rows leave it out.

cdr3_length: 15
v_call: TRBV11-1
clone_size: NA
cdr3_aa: CASSLEGGCTDTQNF

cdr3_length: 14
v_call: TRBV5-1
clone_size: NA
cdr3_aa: CGSSFNDIPDTQYF

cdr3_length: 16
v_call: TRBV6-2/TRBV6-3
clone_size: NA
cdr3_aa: CVSRRSDIWRGTEALF

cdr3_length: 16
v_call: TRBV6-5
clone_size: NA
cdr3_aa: CASSYSTETVWNEQFF

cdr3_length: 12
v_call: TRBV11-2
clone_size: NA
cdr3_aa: CASLDGNYGYTF

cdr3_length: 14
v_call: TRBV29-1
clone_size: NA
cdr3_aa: CSVDVAGLYNEKFF

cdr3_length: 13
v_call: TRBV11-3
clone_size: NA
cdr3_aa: CANILDSGNEQLF

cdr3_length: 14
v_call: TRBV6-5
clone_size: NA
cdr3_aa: CASSHEDTNSPFHF

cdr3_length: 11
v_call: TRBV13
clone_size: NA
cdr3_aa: CVSREYNEQFF

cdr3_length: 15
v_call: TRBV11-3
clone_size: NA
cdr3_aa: CASSLDLGAVQPQDF

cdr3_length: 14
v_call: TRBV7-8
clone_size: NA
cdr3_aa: CASNITGGRETQYF

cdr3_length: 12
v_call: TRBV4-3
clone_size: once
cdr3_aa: CPRSGPYNEQFF

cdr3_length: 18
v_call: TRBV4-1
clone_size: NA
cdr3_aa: CTSSHEVSRSLLNQPQHF

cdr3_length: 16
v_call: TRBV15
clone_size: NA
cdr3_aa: CATSRTGGRDYNEQFF

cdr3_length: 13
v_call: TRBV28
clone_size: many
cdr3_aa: CASSLITDNEQFF

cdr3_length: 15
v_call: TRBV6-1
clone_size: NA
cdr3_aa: CASSEGRWPADTQYF